This T cell receptor (beta chain) was profiled in a study of T cell responses to AZD1222 COVID-19 vaccine. Whole-study context: Combined were second doses at about 4 or about 12 weeks. General study findings and limits: The reported proportion of spike-specific TCRs targeting unmutated variant regions was nearly half. Mostly white British, mostly female donors; authors suggested clonal diversity may be underestimated. Increased Spike-specific TCR breadth and depth were observed after two AZD1222 doses.

Note on this clone: Its antigen is unidentified.

Germline trimming cut 2 bases from V and 3 bases from J; bases unmatched to any gene: 16. The germline V gene encodes CDR1 SGHVS and CDR2 FNYEAQ. The CDR3 length is 18 residues. Some clones are missing from TCRdb's copy, which holds only in-frame ones; the method was immunoSEQ multiplex PCR. The sample shows more than 150,000 clones, approximately 90% of them seen only once. The starting material was peripheral blood, obtained on day 0 of AZD1222 vaccination. The rearrangement links TRBV7-6 to TRBJ2-7, with TRBD1 identical over 7 bases. This receptor was obtained from an adult in good health. The CDR3 DNA follows: TGTGCCAGCAGCTTACGGTTGGGAGCCGGGACAGTGATCTACGAGCAGTACTTC. Translation: CASSLRLGAGTVIYEQYF.